This record covers a single TCR beta chain. Its antigen is not known. There are 15 residues in the CDR3. Germline CDR1 SGHTA, CDR2 FQGNSA. J was trimmed by 6 bases and V by 4 bases; bases with no gene match: 11. This entry belongs to a study of CD8+ T cells in alopecia areata. Findings of the study overall: Clonality in lesional scalp, especially alopecia totalis/universalis, exceeded that of normal scalp. In patients, TCRs were shared less clearly than in mice, and HLA may possibly be involved. Scalp sequencing captures resident alphabeta T cells of normal skin too.

The sequencing template was cDNA reverse transcribed from extracted RNA. The repertoire was sequenced with immunoSEQ multiplex PCR; TCRdb's copy has only in-frame clones and lacks some. The profile shows around 100,000 clones, less than 70% of them singletons. The sequencing sample was made of CD4+ T cells sorted from blood. The chain is built from TRBV7-2 and TRBJ1-2; TRBD1 agrees at 7 bases. This TCR was sampled from a human donor in good health. CDR3 sequence: CASSSTGMFMDGYTF. The CDR3 DNA reads as TGTGCCAGCAGCTCGACAGGGATGTTTATGGATGGCTACACCTTC.